This T cell receptor beta chain is from a study of T cell repertoires in cytomegalovirus infection. Across the study: Public TCR beta signatures were indicative of both CMV infection and a matching HLA type. General study findings and limits: CMV carriers having the relevant HLA were flagged by cumulative public TCR beta family frequency.

From the reads, TCRdb called clonotypes with MiXCR, one entry per CDR3 protein. This sample has 170,000 or so distinct CDR3 sequences, with approximately 15% found just once. The length of the CDR3 is 14 residues. Germline lookup yields CDR1 SGHTA and CDR2 FQGNSA. Deletions cut 6 bases from V and 0 bases from J, with 9 bases between. This clonotype was observed at least ten times. The antigen is undetermined. This TCR came from a human donor in good health (CMV status not recorded). Some clones in this sample may be carry-over from other donors' samples. The sequenced sample consisted of PBMCs. This chain links TRBV7-2 with TRBJ1-5; no definite D call. The CDR3 reads CASSFSYSNQPQHF. The CDR3 DNA sequence: TGTGCCAGCAGTTTCAGTTATAGCAATCAGCCCCAGCATTTT.